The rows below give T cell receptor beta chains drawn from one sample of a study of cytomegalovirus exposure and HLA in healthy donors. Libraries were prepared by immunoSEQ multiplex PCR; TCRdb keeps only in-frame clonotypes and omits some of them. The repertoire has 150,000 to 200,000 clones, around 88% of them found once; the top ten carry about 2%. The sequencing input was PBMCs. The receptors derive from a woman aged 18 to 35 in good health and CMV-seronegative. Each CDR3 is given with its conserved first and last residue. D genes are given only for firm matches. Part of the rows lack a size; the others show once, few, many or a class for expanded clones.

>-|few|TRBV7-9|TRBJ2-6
CAISLAGANVLTF
TGTGCCATCTCTCTGGCCGGGGCCAACGTCCTGACTTTC
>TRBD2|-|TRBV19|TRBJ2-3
CASGTSGNTDTQYF
TGTGCCAGTGGGACTAGCGGAAACACAGATACGCAGTATTTT
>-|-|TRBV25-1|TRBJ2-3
CASSVRDTQYF
TGTGCCAGCAGTGTCAGGGATACGCAGTATTTT
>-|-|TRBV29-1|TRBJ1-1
CSFQYRTVNTEAFF
TGCAGCTTTCAATATCGGACAGTGAACACTGAAGCTTTCTTT
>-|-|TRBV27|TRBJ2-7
CASSRYHTSSYEQYF
TGTGCCAGCAGCCGTTATCACACAAGCTCCTACGAGCAGTACTTC
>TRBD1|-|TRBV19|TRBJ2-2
CASSRDRGLVSNTGELFF
TGTGCCAGTAGCCGGGACAGGGGGCTAGTTTCCAACACCGGGGAGCTGTTTTTT
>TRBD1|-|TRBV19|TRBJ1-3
CASSISGGNTIYF
TGTGCCAGTAGTATCTCAGGGGGGAACACCATATATTTT
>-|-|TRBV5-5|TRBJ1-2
CASSLLGGNYGYTF
TGTGCCAGCAGCTTGTTAGGGGGTAACTATGGCTACACCTTC
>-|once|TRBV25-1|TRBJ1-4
CASSSSSTNEKLFF
TGTGCCAGCTCGTCCTCTTCTACTAATGAAAAACTGTTTTTT
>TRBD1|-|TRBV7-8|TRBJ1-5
CASSLGQGAYQPQHF
TGTGCCAGCAGCTTAGGGCAGGGGGCCTATCAGCCCCAGCATTTT
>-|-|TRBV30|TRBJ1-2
CAWSPGQFYGYTF
TGTGCCTGGAGCCCCGGACAGTTCTATGGCTACACCTTC
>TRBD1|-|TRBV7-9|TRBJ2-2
CSSSRGQGDTGELFF
TGTTCCAGCAGCCGGGGACAGGGGGACACCGGGGAGCTGTTTTTT
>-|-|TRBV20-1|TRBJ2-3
CSATVTDTQYF
TGCAGTGCCACAGTCACAGATACGCAGTATTTT
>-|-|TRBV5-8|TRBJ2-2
CASSLLVPPGELFF
TGTGCCAGCAGCTTGCTAGTCCCCCCCGGGGAGCTGTTTTTT
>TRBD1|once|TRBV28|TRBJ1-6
CASRAGTENSPLHF
TGTGCCAGCAGAGCCGGGACAGAGAATTCACCCCTCCACTTT
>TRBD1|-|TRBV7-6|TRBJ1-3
CASSLAVLDRAGNTIYF
TGTGCCAGCAGCTTAGCCGTATTGGACAGGGCTGGAAACACCATATATTTT
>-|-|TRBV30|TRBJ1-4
CACQTGGEKLFF
TGTGCCTGCCAGACAGGAGGTGAAAAACTGTTTTTT
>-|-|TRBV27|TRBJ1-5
CASSPTVNQPQHF
TGTGCCAGCAGTCCTACGGTGAATCAGCCCCAGCATTTT
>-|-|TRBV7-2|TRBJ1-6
CASSLDRDNSPLHF
TGTGCCAGCAGCTTAGATCGGGATAATTCACCCCTCCACTTT
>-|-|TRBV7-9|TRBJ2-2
CASSLTSNTGELFF
TGTGCCAGCAGCTTAACCAGTAACACCGGGGAGCTGTTTTTT
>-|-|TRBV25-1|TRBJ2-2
CASSDPFSQGTGELFF
TGTGCCAGCAGTGACCCTTTTTCCCAGGGGACCGGGGAGCTGTTTTTT
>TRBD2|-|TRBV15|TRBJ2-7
CATSRAGTSDNEQYF
TGTGCCACCAGCAGAGCCGGGACTAGCGACAACGAGCAGTACTTC
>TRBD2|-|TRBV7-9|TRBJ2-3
CASSLAGRGLASDTQYF
TGTGCCAGCAGCTTAGCGGGGAGGGGACTAGCCTCAGATACGCAGTATTTT
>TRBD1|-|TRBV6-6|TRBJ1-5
CASNDRGNQPQHF
TGTGCCAGCAATGACAGGGGAAATCAGCCCCAGCATTTT
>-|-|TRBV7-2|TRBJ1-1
CASSLTRAGFAEAFF
TGTGCCAGCAGCTTGACTCGGGCGGGGTTCGCTGAAGCTTTCTTT
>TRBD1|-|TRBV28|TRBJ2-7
CATDRGHEQYF
TGTGCTACGGACAGGGGCCACGAGCAGTACTTC
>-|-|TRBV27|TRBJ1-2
CASSLLGSNYGYTF
TGTGCCAGCAGTTTATTGGGCTCTAACTATGGCTACACCTTC